The 25 T cell receptor beta chains below all came from one sample that was sequenced in a study of blood T cell repertoires in COVID-19. The method was immunoSEQ multiplex PCR; TCRdb's version includes in-frame clones alone and lacks a portion of them. The table lists some 280,000 clones, 75% to 90% of them singletons, with about 3% in the top ten. Sequencing input: peripheral blood. The receptor source for this set is a woman under 40 with active or convalescent COVID-19.

This chain links TRBV19 with TRBJ1-1, with D perhaps matching TRBD1 (6 bases). CDR3 size: 14 residues. Trimming removed 2 bases at V and 5 bases at J, with 12 bases between. Looked up from germline, CDR1 is LNHDA and CDR2 is SQIVND (reference sequence). The CDR3 bases are TGTGCCAGTAGTATAAATTTTCAGGGGACTGAAGCTTTCTTT. It codes for CASSINFQGTEAFF.

J is TRBJ2-1 and V is TRBV24-1, with TRBD1 matching over 11 bases. Looked up from germline, CDR1 is KGHDR and CDR2 is SFDVKD. V lost 3 bases, J lost 6 bases, and 9 bases stayed unmatched. This CDR3 contains 17 residues. CDR3 sequence: CATSDPRTGGEVNEQFF. As DNA, the CDR3 is TGTGCCACCAGTGATCCGAGGACAGGGGGCGAAGTCAATGAGCAGTTCTTC.

The rearrangement joins TRBV6-1 to TRBJ1-6; 10 bases are a match to TRBD1. This CDR3 is built from 15 residues. Germline V gives CDR1 MNHNS, CDR2 SASEGT. The V segment lost 3 bases and the J segment 12 bases; nucleotides outside the gene matches: 8. CDR3 sequence reads: CASSDSGTGALPLHF. CDR3 coding DNA: TGTGCCAGCAGTGATTCCGGGACAGGGGCGCTACCCCTCCACTTT.

This clone was recorded at least ten times. Here the CDR3 reads CASSQDGWDKNYGYTF. CDR3 DNA sequence: TGCGCCAGCAGCCAAGATGGGTGGGACAAAAACTATGGCTACACCTTC. The rearrangement links TRBV4-3 to TRBJ1-2; possible D gene TRBD1, 6 bases. V was clipped by 0 bases and J by 2 bases, with 13 bases between them. Germline CDR1 and CDR2: LGHNA and YSLEER. CDR3 length: 16 residues.

The V and J genes are TRBV27 and TRBJ2-7; the match to TRBD2 covers 9 bases. Germline CDR1 MNHEY, CDR2 SMNVEV (reference sequence). Losses at the gene ends were 3 bases for V and 2 bases for J; bases not matched to a gene: 8. The CDR3 length is 16 residues. CDR3 sequence (DNA): TGTGCCAGCAGTTTTCTGACTAGCGGTTCCCCCTACGAGCAGTACTTC. Its protein is CASSFLTSGSPYEQYF.

This clone was counted between two and nine times. This chain links TRBV6-2 or TRBV6-3 with TRBJ2-3; TRBD2 matches at 8 bases. Trimming at V came to 4 bases and at J to 0 bases, leaving 3 bases not matched to a gene. Germline CDR1 reads MNHEY; CDR2 reads SVGEGT. This CDR3 spans 15 amino acids. CDR3 nucleotide sequence: TGTGCCAGCAGTTCAGGGACTAGAAGCACAGATACGCAGTATTTT. Its protein product is CASSSGTRSTDTQYF.

DNA of the CDR3: TGTGCCAGCAGTTCCCTAGGGGGGACAGATTATAATTCACCCCTCCACTTT. It yields the protein CASSSLGGTDYNSPLHF. The chain couples TRBV28 to TRBJ1-6; 7 bases match TRBD1. The germline V gene encodes CDR1 MDHEN and CDR2 SYDVKM. The V and J ends lost 4 bases and 4 bases, in that order; junction bases with no gene match: 10. The CDR3 is made up of 17 amino acids.

This clone appeared a few times. The genes are TRBV27 and TRBJ1-3, with a weak D call TRBD1 (6 bases). CDR1 is MNHEY, CDR2 SMNVEV, per germline (reference sequence). V was pared by 5 bases and J by 4 bases, with 18 bases between. The CDR3 is made up of 16 amino acids. In DNA, the CDR3 is TGTGCCAGCAGTACCACTGGGGGGGCGATCGGAAACACCATATATTTT. Its translation: CASSTTGGAIGNTIYF.

The chain combines TRBV30 with TRBJ1-1; D is perhaps TRBD1 (6 bases). The V gene's germline CDR1 is GTSNPN and CDR2 SVGIG (reference sequence). Trimming took 5 bases from V and 1 from J, leaving 8 bases between them. This CDR3 has 12 amino acids. Here the CDR3 DNA reads TGTGCCTGGCAGGGGCCGAACACTGAAGCTTTCTTT. Its protein is CAWQGPNTEAFF.

The chain employs TRBV18 and TRBJ1-1; D remains ambiguous. Germline V lookup: CDR1 KGHSH, CDR2 LQKENI. This CDR3 has 16 amino acids. The germline V and J ends were trimmed by 1 base and 5 bases, with 17 bases remaining between them. CDR3 amino acids: CASSPQRFGTPTEAFF. For the CDR3, the DNA is TGTGCCAGCTCACCACAGAGGTTCGGTACACCAACTGAAGCTTTCTTT.

This clone was found once. The rearrangement links TRBV15 to TRBJ2-1; maybe TRBD2 (5 bases). The CDR3 loop spans 15 amino acids. V was trimmed by 0 bases and J by 10 bases, leaving 16 bases between them. CDR1 and CDR2 from the germline V gene are LNHNV and YYDKDF (reference sequence). As DNA, the CDR3 is TGTGCCACCAGCAGAGATATCCTGGCGGGCGGGGAGCAGTTCTTC. Its translation is CATSRDILAGGEQFF.

The chain couples TRBV10-3 to TRBJ1-6, with 7 bases lining up with TRBD1. The CDR3 covers 14 residues. V lost 6 bases to trimming and J lost 6 bases; unmatched junction nucleotides: 5. Germline V lookup: CDR1 ENHRY, CDR2 SYGVKD. CDR3 DNA sequence: TGTGCCATCAGCGTGGACAGGATTAATTCACCCCTCCACTTT. This gives the protein CAISVDRINSPLHF.

The V and J genes are TRBV24-1 and TRBJ2-3, with a tentative D call TRBD2 (6 bases). Germline V CDR1 and CDR2: KGHDR, SFDVKD. This CDR3 contains 12 residues. Trimming shortened V by 10 bases and J by 5 bases, and 12 bases separated the two germline ends. CDR3 residues: CATRGSGDTQYF. Written as DNA, the CDR3 is TGTGCCACTAGGGGTAGCGGAGATACGCAGTATTTT.

This clone has more than one count but fewer than ten. The V and J genes are TRBV28 and TRBJ1-2, with 10 bases identical to TRBD1. CDR3 length: 18 amino acids. Trimming at V came to 6 bases and at J to 1 base, leaving 14 bases not matched to a gene. Germline CDR1 and CDR2: MDHEN and SYDVKM. The CDR3, as DNA: TGTGCCAGCAGACAGCCGGGACAGGGGACTCCTCTTAACTATGGCTACACCTTC. Amino acids: CASRQPGQGTPLNYGYTF.

As regards this clone: At one boundary the junction diverges from the germline segment, which might be a read error. V is TRBV7-7 and J is TRBJ2-5; 9 bases align to TRBD2. Per germline, CDR1 SSHAT and CDR2 FNYEAQ (reference sequence). The CDR3 spans 15 residues. The DNA of the CDR3 is TGTGCTAGCAGCTCCCAGCGGGGGGCAGGGGAGACCCAGTACTTC. This codes for CASSSQRGAGETQYF.

This chain joins TRBV3-1 (or the pseudogene TRBV3-2) and TRBJ1-1; 11 bases agree with TRBD1. This CDR3 is 16 amino acids long. Trimming at V came to 7 bases and at J to 3 bases, leaving 10 bases not matched to a gene. Germline V gives CDR1 LGHDT, CDR2 YNNKEL (reference sequence). The CDR3 loop is CASTNSGTGGYTEAFF. The CDR3 region has the DNA TGTGCCAGCACAAACTCCGGGACAGGGGGGTACACTGAAGCTTTCTTT.

The genes are TRBV6-5 and TRBJ2-1, with 9 bases aligning to TRBD2. The CDR3 totals 15 residues. V lost 8 bases to trimming and J lost 6 bases; unmatched junction nucleotides: 11. Germline CDR1 reads MNHEY; CDR2 reads SVGAGI. The CDR3 nucleotides read TGTGCCAGCTCTGTCCTAGCGGGGTTTCGCAATGAGCAGTTCTTC. Translating gives CASSVLAGFRNEQFF.

This rearrangement joins TRBV25-1 to TRBJ1-6; 8 positions agree with TRBD1. This CDR3 has 16 amino acids. The V gene's germline CDR1 is MGHDK and CDR2 SYGVNS. V gave up 2 bases and J gave up 9 bases; unmatched junction bases: 9. CDR3 DNA: TGTGCCAGCAGTGAACGGTACAGGGGGTTGATTTCACCCCTCCACTTT. Residues: CASSERYRGLISPLHF.

This clone showed up just once. The J gene is TRBJ1-2, the V gene TRBV18; 8 bases map to TRBD1. CDR1 and CDR2 (germline): KGHSH, LQKENI. The CDR3 loop spans 15 amino acids. With V trimmed by 3 bases and J by 3 bases, 6 bases remained unmatched. CDR3 region: CASSPTTGEHYGYTF. CDR3 bases: TGTGCCAGCTCACCGACGACAGGGGAACACTATGGCTACACCTTC. Full variable domain (remainder filled in from reference TRBV18 and TRBJ1-2): NAGVMQNPRHLVRRRGQEARLRCSPMKGHSHVYWYRQLPEEGLKFMVYLQKENIIDESGMPKERFSAEFPKEGPSILRIQQVVRGDSAAYFCASSPTTGEHYGYTFGSGTRLTVV.

The CDR3 loop reads CASSQDGEPSSYNEQFF. CDR3 coding DNA: TGCGCCAGCAGCCAAGATGGGGAGCCGAGCTCCTACAATGAGCAGTTCTTC. The chain employs TRBV4-3 and TRBJ2-1, with D perhaps matching TRBD2 (5 bases). The CDR3 is 17 amino acids. Per germline, CDR1 LGHNA and CDR2 YSLEER. Deletions cut 0 bases from V and 0 bases from J, with 12 bases between.

The genes are TRBV29-1 and TRBJ1-1; TRBD1 matches 7 bases. Germline CDR1 and CDR2: SQVTM and ANQGSEA. The CDR3 is 13 amino acids. Trimming took 3 bases from V and 11 from J; bases not matched to a gene: 12. CDR3 DNA sequence: TGCAGCGTTGATTATTCTTCAGGGGGAAAGGCTTTCTTT. It translates to CSVDYSSGGKAFF. The variable domain in full, completed from reference TRBV29-1 and TRBJ1-1, reads SAVISQKPSRDICQRGTSLTIQCQVDSQVTMMFWYRQQPGQSLTLIATANQGSEATYESGFVIDKFPISRPNLTFSTLTVSNMSPEDSSIYLCSVDYSSGGKAFFGQGTRLTVV.

This clone was seen a few times. J is TRBJ2-3 and V is TRBV25-1; D unclear. Germline V gives CDR1 MGHDK, CDR2 SYGVNS. This CDR3 contains 14 residues. Trimming took 1 base from V and 3 from J, leaving 8 bases between them. As DNA, the CDR3 is TGTGCCAGCAGTGAATTTGAGAATACAGATACGCAGTATTTT. Its translation: CASSEFENTDTQYF. Full variable domain (outside the CDR3, taken from reference TRBV25-1 and TRBJ2-3): EADIYQTPRYLVIGTGKKITLECSQTMGHDKMYWYQQDPGMELHLIHYSYGVNSTEKGDLSSESTVSRIRTEHFPLTLESARPSHTSQYLCASSEFENTDTQYFGPGTRLTVL.

The rearrangement links TRBV7-9 to TRBJ2-2, with 8 bases that match TRBD2. Germline V gene lookup returns CDR1 SEHNR and CDR2 FQNEAQ (reference sequence). The length of the CDR3 is 15 residues. V shed 6 bases and J 2 bases; nucleotides not matched to a gene: 5. The CDR3 coding sequence is TGTGCCAGCAGTTCAGGACTAGCCAACACCGGGGAGCTGTTTTTT. It yields the protein CASSSGLANTGELFF.

The chain joins TRBV21-1 to TRBJ2-7; the table assigns TRBD1, which was not confirmed against the DNA. TRBV21-1 is reported as a pseudogene. The length of the CDR3 is 11 residues. This CDR3 is CASSNEDRTAF. CDR3 in DNA: TGTGCCAGCAGCAACGAAGACAGGACCGCATTC.

The chain employs TRBV5-1 and TRBJ2-1, with 8 bases aligning to TRBD2. J was trimmed by 4 bases and V by 4 bases; bases with no gene match: 10. This CDR3 comprises 16 residues. The V gene's germline CDR1 is SGHRS and CDR2 YFSETQ. The CDR3 bases are TGCGCCAGCAGCCTTGCCGCGGGGGGTCTATACAATGAGCAGTTCTTC. Residues: CASSLAAGGLYNEQFF.